The 24 T cell receptor beta chains below all came from one sample that was sequenced in a study of T-cell memory formation after mild COVID-19 (dated by TCRdb to about 2021). Libraries were prepared through 5' RACE. Sequenced using an Illumina NovaSeq 6000. The public reads were run again by TCRdb, first through fastp at Q25 and then through MiXCR, and only productive beta chains were kept. Here each entry gathers all rows of one CDR3 protein and keeps the most common genes and DNA. The sample records fewer than 90,000 distinct CDR3 sequences, more than 10% of which are singletons. Of the sample, 41% falls within the top ten clones. The sequencing sample was made of PBMCs or a T cell subset sorted from them (not recorded which). These receptors were collected from a man younger than 35 who had mild COVID-19 (a few samples of this study predate the infection). The sample titles of this study are shuffled in the database, so cell type and time point are left out; the donor was told from shared clones.

The chain combines TRBV14 with TRBJ1-4; a weak D match, TRBD1 (5 bases). The V and J ends lost 1 base and 1 base respectively, with 10 bases between them. The germline V gene encodes CDR1 SGHDN and CDR2 FVKESK. This CDR3 contains 16 residues. The CDR3 protein is CASSQGGDLTNEKLFF. CDR3 nucleotide sequence: TGTGCCAGCAGCCAAGGCGGGGACCTAACTAATGAAAAACTGTTTTTT.

The chain has TRBV5-1 and TRBJ2-2, with 9 bases aligning to TRBD2. V was clipped by 0 bases and J by 3 bases; unmatched bases: 6. Germline-derived CDR1 and CDR2 are SGHRS and YFSETQ. This CDR3 is 17 amino acids long. CDR3 nucleotide sequence: TGCGCCAGCAGCTTGGGAAGCGGGGGGCCGTACACCGGGGAGCTGTTTTTT. Translated, it gives CASSLGSGGPYTGELFF.

The chain uses TRBV2 and TRBJ2-7; D not certain. CDR1 is SNHLY, CDR2 FYNNEI, per germline. With 2 bases removed from V and 0 bases from J, the gap between germline ends came to 14 bases. This CDR3 comprises 16 residues. The CDR3 bases are TGTGCCAGCAGTGAAACCCCCAGCCAGAACTCCTACGAGCAGTACTTC. This translates into CASSETPSQNSYEQYF.

The sample holds a few counts of this clonotype. The CDR3 sequence is CASLRTPSGDTQYF. CDR3 bases: TGTGCCAGCCTCCGAACACCCTCCGGAGATACGCAGTATTTT. The genes are TRBV2 and TRBJ2-3, with D hard to call. Between the trimmed V and J ends, which lost 8 bases and 5 bases, there was a span of 17 bases. The CDR3 totals 14 residues. CDR1 is SNHLY, CDR2 FYNNEI, per germline. The full variable domain, in which reference TRBV2 and TRBJ2-3 provide the parts outside the CDR3, is EPEVTQTPSHQVTQMGQEVILRCVPISNHLYFYWYRQILGQKVEFLVSFYNNEISEKSEIFDDQFSVERPDGSNFTLKIRSTKLEDSAMYFCASLRTPSGDTQYFGPGTRLTVL.

The table lists this clonotype with a few counts. The chain recombines TRBV24-1 with TRBJ2-3; D assignment may be TRBD1 or TRBD2 (5 bases each). Trimming removed 4 bases from V and 5 bases from J, with 18 bases in between. The CDR3 covers 16 residues. In germline, CDR1 is KGHDR, CDR2 SFDVKD. The CDR3 sequence is CATSDPGQSGRDTQYF. CDR3 in DNA: TGTGCCACCAGTGACCCGGGGCAGAGCGGTAGAGATACGCAGTATTTT.

This clonotype was picked up a small number of times. The rearrangement uses TRBV25-1 and TRBJ1-1; D unresolved. The CDR3 runs 13 residues. The germline V gene has CDR1 MGHDK and CDR2 SYGVNS. Trimming removed 4 bases at V and 3 bases at J, with 9 bases between. The CDR3 DNA reads TGTGCCAGCAGTGGCAGGTGGGACACTGAAGCTTTCTTT. Translating gives CASSGRWDTEAFF.

This clonotype was seen only a few times. The chain recombines TRBV7-2 with TRBJ2-7; D is tentatively TRBD1 or TRBD2 (5 bases each). With 1 base removed from V and 3 bases from J, the gap between germline ends came to 10 bases. Germline-derived CDR1 and CDR2 are SGHTA and FQGNSA. The CDR3 runs to 14 residues. CDR3 sequence reads: CASSLGGAGYEQYV. The CDR3 bases are TGTGCCAGCAGCTTAGGGGGCGCGGGCTACGAGCAGTACGTC.

This clonotype appeared a few times. J is TRBJ1-5 and V is TRBV6-6, with TRBD1 as a possible D gene (5 bases). Trimming took off 6 bases at V and 4 bases at J, with 13 bases between the two ends. This CDR3 spans 14 amino acids. Per germline, CDR1 MNHNY and CDR2 SVGAGI (reference sequence). For the CDR3, the DNA is TGTGCCAGCAGCGCCGACCAGGGAAATCAGCCCCAGCATTTT. Protein: CASSADQGNQPQHF.

This clonotype was counted once. V is TRBV7-6 and J is TRBJ2-1, with a tentative D call TRBD1 (6 bases). Germline V gene lookup returns CDR1 SGHVS and CDR2 FNYEAQ. The CDR3 totals 14 residues. V shed 4 bases and J shed 2 bases, with 9 bases lying between them. CDR3 protein: CASSSRGPYNEQFF. The CDR3 region has the DNA TGTGCCAGCAGCTCCAGGGGCCCCTACAATGAGCAGTTCTTC.

This clonotype was detected ten times or more. V and J are TRBV4-3 and TRBJ2-6; D gene uncertain. V was cut by 0 bases and J by 0 bases, with 6 bases left in between. The CDR3 runs to 16 residues. From germline, CDR1 is LGHNA and CDR2 YSLEER. The CDR3 reads CASSQESSSGANVLTF. CDR3 DNA: TGCGCCAGCAGCCAAGAGAGTAGCTCTGGGGCCAACGTCCTGACTTTC.

The CDR3 spells CASGGGQGDYGYTF. The CDR3 nucleotides read TGTGCTAGTGGGGGAGGACAGGGAGACTATGGCTACACCTTC. The genes are TRBV12-5 and TRBJ1-2; 8 bases are a match to TRBD1. V was clipped by 6 bases and J by 3 bases; unmatched bases: 6. This CDR3 is built from 14 residues. The germline V gene encodes CDR1 LGHNT and CDR2 FRNRAP.

The CDR3 region is CASSESSGTGELFF. DNA for the CDR3: TGCGCCAGCAGCGAAAGTTCTGGGACCGGGGAGCTGTTTTTT. V gene TRBV4-1 combines with J gene TRBJ2-2; D remains unclear. V was shortened by 5 bases and J by 5 bases, with 12 bases between the two germline ends. This CDR3 spans 14 amino acids. Germline CDR1 MGHRA, CDR2 YSYEKL.

The chain carries TRBV7-2 and TRBJ2-7, with D perhaps TRBD1 or TRBD2 (6 bases each). Germline CDR1 and CDR2: SGHTA and FQGNSA. The CDR3 contains 14 residues. Trimming shortened V by 5 bases and J by 3 bases, and 14 bases separated the two germline ends. CDR3: CASSPTGTHYEQYF. The CDR3 DNA is TGTGCCAGCAGCCCTACAGGGACTCACTACGAGCAGTACTTC.

The chain links TRBV10-3 to TRBJ1-4; a weak D match, TRBD1 (6 bases). The CDR3 totals 15 residues. The germline V gene encodes CDR1 ENHRY and CDR2 SYGVKD. V was clipped by 4 bases and J by 7 bases, with 16 bases between them. CDR3 residues: CAISAHREKVEKLFF. CDR3 DNA: TGTGCCATCAGTGCTCACAGGGAGAAGGTTGAAAAACTGTTTTTT.

The V gene is TRBV2, the J gene TRBJ2-7; D could derive from TRBD1 or TRBD2 (7 bases each). Germline lookup yields CDR1 SNHLY and CDR2 FYNNEI. The CDR3 length is 14 residues. Trimming removed 3 bases at V and 3 bases at J, with 12 bases between. CDR3 region: CASSEGGGGYEQYV. CDR3 coding DNA: TGTGCCAGCAGTGAGGGAGGGGGCGGCTACGAGCAGTACGTC.

This clonotype was recorded a few times. The V and J genes are TRBV20-1 and TRBJ2-5; D gene uncertain. Germline CDR1 reads DFQATT; CDR2 reads SNEGSKA (reference sequence). Trimming removed 7 bases at V and 10 bases at J, with 10 bases between. There are 9 residues in the CDR3. The CDR3 DNA is TGCAGTGTTTCCGGTAACCAGTACTTC. Its translation is CSVSGNQYF.

This clonotype was seen a few times. The rearrangement links TRBV27 to TRBJ1-6, with no clear D. The germline CDR1 and CDR2 sequences are MNHEY and SMNVEV (reference sequence). CDR3 length equals 12 residues. V was pared by 4 bases and J by 7 bases, with 5 bases between. CDR3 in amino acids: CASSWMNSPLHF. The CDR3 coding sequence is TGTGCCAGCAGTTGGATGAATTCACCCCTCCACTTT.

This chain's CDR3 is CASRGSQVGQLNTGELFF. In DNA, the CDR3 is TGCGCCAGCCGAGGTTCCCAAGTTGGGCAGCTGAACACCGGGGAGCTGTTTTTT. This chain links TRBV5-1 with TRBJ2-2; D is uncertain. This CDR3 spans 18 amino acids. V dropped 7 bases and J dropped 1 base, with 23 bases sitting between them. Germline CDR1 is SGHRS and CDR2 is YFSETQ.

This clonotype was observed a handful of times. The chain has TRBV12-3 or TRBV12-4 and TRBJ2-6, with 8 bases that match TRBD1. After removal of 5 bases from V and 8 bases from J, the junction contained 11 bases not matched to a gene. The CDR3 extends over 16 amino acids. The CDR3 region is CASSPLTGGRSNVLTF. The CDR3 DNA sequence: TGTGCCAGCAGTCCCCTCACAGGGGGACGGTCCAACGTCCTGACTTTC.

The table lists this clonotype with a few counts. This chain joins TRBV11-2 and TRBJ1-3; D unresolved. Germline-derived CDR1 and CDR2 are SGHAT and FQNNGV. Between the trimmed V and J ends, which lost 4 bases and 0 bases, there was a span of 10 bases. This CDR3 comprises 15 residues. The chain's CDR3 is CASSSSWSSGNTIYF. The CDR3, as DNA: TGTGCCAGCAGCTCGAGTTGGAGCTCTGGAAACACCATATATTTT.

The chain is built from TRBV6-2 or TRBV6-3 and TRBJ2-1, with TRBD1 as a possible D gene (5 bases). Germline lookup yields CDR1 MNHEY and CDR2 SVGEGT. This CDR3 has 15 residues. V lost 0 bases and J 0 bases, leaving 6 bases between the germline ends. The CDR3 DNA reads TGTGCCAGCAGTTACTCAGGGGTCTCCTACAATGAGCAGTTCTTC. It translates to CASSYSGVSYNEQFF.

The chain carries TRBV7-2 and TRBJ2-1, with TRBD2 matching over 9 bases. From germline, CDR1 is SGHTA and CDR2 FQGNSA. CDR3 length: 15 amino acids. V lost 8 bases and J lost 5; bases outside the gene matches: 10. CDR3 protein: CASLVAGGADNEQFF. The CDR3 region has the DNA TGTGCCAGCCTTGTCGCGGGGGGGGCCGACAATGAGCAGTTCTTC. Filled out from reference TRBV7-2 and TRBJ2-1, the complete variable domain reads GAGVSQSPSNKVTEKGKDVELRCDPISGHTALYWYRQSLGQGLEFLIYFQGNSAPDKSGLPSDRFSAERTGGSVSTLTIQRTQQEDSAVYLCASLVAGGADNEQFFGPGTRLTVL.

This chain uses TRBV9 with TRBJ1-1, with TRBD1 matching 7 bases. This CDR3 has 15 amino acids. In germline, CDR1 is SGDLS, CDR2 YYNGEE. V dropped 4 bases and J dropped 0; count of bases not matched to a gene: 6. The CDR3 sequence: CASSLGTVLNTEAFF. The CDR3 DNA reads as TGTGCCAGCAGCCTGGGGACAGTCTTGAACACTGAAGCTTTCTTT. The full variable domain, rest sourced from reference TRBV9 and TRBJ1-1, is DSGVTQTPKHLITATGQRVTLRCSPRSGDLSVYWYQQSLDQGLQFLIQYYNGEERAKGNILERFSAQQFPDLHSELNLSSLELGDSALYFCASSLGTVLNTEAFFGQGTRLTVV.

This clonotype has more than one count but fewer than ten. This sequence joins TRBV18 and TRBJ2-1, with D uncertain. The CDR3 extends over 16 amino acids. Germline V lookup: CDR1 KGHSH, CDR2 LQKENI. V dropped 3 bases and J dropped 0 bases, with 12 bases sitting between them. The DNA for the CDR3 is TGTGCCAGCTCACCGCCCCGGCGCATCTCCTACAATGAGCAGTTCTTC. This encodes CASSPPRRISYNEQFF.